Listed here are 27 T cell receptor beta chains from one sample, sequenced in a study of T cell responses to AZD1222 COVID-19 vaccine. Profiled with immunoSEQ multiplex PCR; TCRdb holds only in-frame clones, not every one. The sample has 100,000 to 150,000 clones; about 87% are singletons. Sequencing used peripheral blood, obtained on day 0 of AZD1222 vaccination. The receptors were sampled from an adult in good health.

V and J are TRBV11-2 and TRBJ1-3; D is unclear. The CDR3 is 14 residues long. The germline V gene has CDR1 SGHAT and CDR2 FQNNGV. The V gene lost 6 bases and the J gene lost 0 bases, with 9 bases spanning the gap. Written as DNA, the CDR3 is TGTGCCAGCAGGACCAGGCGCTCTGGAAACACCATATATTTT. Translating gives CASRTRRSGNTIYF.

The CDR3 bases are TGTGCCAGCAGTTTAGGTAGGGTAGATACGCAGTATTTT. Encoded protein: CASSLGRVDTQYF. The rearrangement joins TRBV27 to TRBJ2-3, with unresolved D. The CDR3 has 13 amino acids. Germline V CDR1 and CDR2: MNHEY, SMNVEV (reference sequence). V gave up 2 bases and J gave up 5 bases, with 8 bases separating them.

This clone was recorded once. The chain has TRBV7-3 and TRBJ2-1; 11 nucleotides align to TRBD2. The CDR3 is 16 amino acids. CDR1 SGHTA and CDR2 FQGTGA come from the germline V gene. V lost 4 bases to trimming and J lost 8 bases; unmatched junction nucleotides: 10. The chain's CDR3 is CASSSPTSGRTHEQFF. In nucleotides, the CDR3 is TGTGCCAGCAGCTCCCCTACTAGCGGGAGAACCCATGAGCAGTTCTTC.

The chain carries TRBV19 and TRBJ2-7, with 7 bases lining up with TRBD1. CDR1 and CDR2 (germline): LNHDA, SQIVND (reference sequence). J was trimmed by 4 bases and V by 4 bases; bases with no gene match: 10. The length of the CDR3 is 15 residues. CDR3 sequence reads: CASSSRTGQMYEQYF. Here the CDR3 DNA reads TGTGCCAGTAGTAGTCGGACAGGACAGATGTACGAGCAGTACTTC.

As DNA, the CDR3 is TGTGCCAGCAGTTTGCACGGGACTAGCGCCACCTACGAGCAGTACTTC. Protein sequence: CASSLHGTSATYEQYF. The J gene is TRBJ2-7, the V gene TRBV27; TRBD2 agrees at 10 bases. The CDR3 consists of 16 residues. CDR1 and CDR2 from the germline V gene are MNHEY and SMNVEV (reference sequence). With V trimmed by 3 bases and J by 2 bases, 7 bases remained unmatched.

The chain combines TRBV14 with TRBJ1-2, with D hard to call. From germline, CDR1 is SGHDN and CDR2 FVKESK. The CDR3 is 15 amino acids. Trimming cost V 1 base and J 2 bases, with 11 bases left between them. CDR3 nucleotide sequence: TGTGCCAGCAGCCAAGGTGGTACGCTGAACTATGGCTACACCTTC. Its protein product is CASSQGGTLNYGYTF.

The chain joins TRBV5-8 to TRBJ1-5; D possibly corresponds to TRBD1 (5 bases). Germline loops: CDR1 SGHTS, CDR2 YDEGEE. With 0 bases removed from V and 7 bases from J, the gap between germline ends came to 17 bases. The length of the CDR3 is 16 residues. The chain's CDR3 is CASSLGAGRINQPQHF. CDR3 coding DNA: TGTGCCAGCAGCTTGGGGGCAGGGAGAATAAACCAGCCCCAGCATTTT.

This chain uses TRBV9 with TRBJ2-3, with D perhaps matching TRBD2 (6 bases). Germline V gene data show CDR1 as SGDLS and CDR2 as YYNGEE. There are 17 residues in the CDR3. Trimming took 4 bases from V and 4 from J, leaving 22 bases between them. The CDR3 loop is CASSSSPWAGRADTQYF. The CDR3 DNA reads as TGTGCCAGCAGCTCCAGCCCTTGGGCGGGAAGGGCAGATACGCAGTATTTT.

The rearrangement uses TRBV6-1 and TRBJ2-7; D is unresolved. Trimming took off 2 bases at V and 0 bases at J, with 11 bases between the two ends. Germline values: CDR1 MNHNS, CDR2 SASEGT. The CDR3 is made up of 15 amino acids. Here the CDR3 reads CASSEQSLLSYEQYF. The CDR3 DNA reads as TGTGCCAGCAGTGAACAGAGCCTCCTCTCCTACGAGCAGTACTTC.

The chain employs TRBV9 and TRBJ2-7; 9 bases are a match to TRBD1. Germline loops: CDR1 SGDLS, CDR2 YYNGEE. This CDR3 is built from 15 residues. V trimming: 0 bases; J trimming: 3 bases; junction bases outside the gene matches: 4. CDR3 DNA sequence: TGTGCCAGCAGCGTAGGGACAGGGGAAAGCTACGAGCAGTACTTC. It translates to CASSVGTGESYEQYF.

V and J are TRBV9 and TRBJ1-5, with D possibly being TRBD1 (6 bases). V lost 0 bases, J lost 1 base, and 11 bases lay in between. The CDR3 extends over 16 amino acids. Germline loops: CDR1 SGDLS, CDR2 YYNGEE. CDR3 sequence reads: CASSVGSGASNQPQHF. In nucleotides, the CDR3 is TGTGCCAGCAGCGTAGGGTCAGGGGCCAGCAATCAGCCCCAGCATTTT.

The chain combines TRBV19 with TRBJ2-2; 9 positions match TRBD2. The germline CDR1 and CDR2 sequences are LNHDA and SQIVND (reference sequence). J was trimmed by 2 bases and V by 8 bases; bases with no gene match: 6. There are 15 residues in the CDR3. The CDR3 is CASHTGTSNTGELFF. The CDR3 region has the DNA TGTGCCAGTCACACCGGGACTAGCAACACCGGGGAGCTGTTTTTT.

The CDR3 loop reads CATTPGQPNEKLFF. In nucleotides, the CDR3 is TGTGCCACCACCCCGGGACAGCCTAATGAAAAACTGTTTTTT. The J gene is TRBJ1-4, the V gene TRBV5-8; 7 nucleotides align to TRBD1. CDR1 is SGHTS, CDR2 YDEGEE, per germline. V lost 9 bases, J lost 3 bases, and 8 bases stayed unmatched. This CDR3 contains 14 residues.

The chain couples TRBV10-2 to TRBJ1-1, with D unresolved. The CDR3 loop spans 13 amino acids. Deletions cut 11 bases from V and 4 bases from J, with 17 bases between. Germline V lookup: CDR1 WSHSY, CDR2 SAAADI. The CDR3 bases are TGCGCCGTACCGGGTCCTTTGGCCACTGAAGCTTTCTTT. It is translated as CAVPGPLATEAFF.

This clone was picked up one time. The V call is TRBV6-1, the J call TRBJ2-2; D unresolved. The V gene lost 2 bases and the J gene lost 2 bases, with 9 bases spanning the gap. CDR1 MNHNS and CDR2 SASEGT come from the germline V gene. The CDR3 is made up of 15 amino acids. The CDR3 region is CASSEQATNTGELFF. The DNA of the CDR3 is TGTGCCAGCAGTGAACAGGCTACTAACACCGGGGAGCTGTTTTTT.

The chain combines TRBV7-2 with TRBJ2-7; 7 nucleotides line up with TRBD1. CDR1 is SGHTA, CDR2 FQGNSA, per germline. The CDR3 is made up of 17 amino acids. V shed 0 bases and J 3 bases; nucleotides not matched to a gene: 11. The CDR3 loop reads CASSLAPVGTAYYEQYF. In nucleotides, the CDR3 is TGTGCCAGCAGCTTAGCGCCGGTCGGGACAGCCTACTACGAGCAGTACTTC.

The chain combines TRBV6-2 or TRBV6-3 with TRBJ2-2, with 13 bases fitting TRBD2. The CDR3 has 18 amino acids. Germline V CDR1 and CDR2: MNHEY, SVGEGT. Trimming removed 2 bases from V and 3 bases from J; junction bases left unmatched: 6. The CDR3 here is CASSYPGLAGAYTGELFF. In DNA, the CDR3 is TGTGCCAGCAGTTACCCCGGACTAGCGGGAGCGTACACCGGGGAGCTGTTTTTT.

The V gene is TRBV7-8, the J gene TRBJ1-4; possible D gene TRBD1, 5 bases. Deletions cut 1 base from V and 5 bases from J, with 14 bases between. CDR3 length: 16 residues. Germline loops: CDR1 SGHVS, CDR2 FQNEAQ. The CDR3 loop reads CASSLDRTRLNEKLFF. In DNA form, the CDR3 reads TGTGCCAGCAGCTTAGACAGGACGAGGTTGAATGAAAAACTGTTTTTT. The full variable domain, rest sourced from reference TRBV7-8 and TRBJ1-4, is GAGVSQSPRYKVAKRGQDVALRCDPISGHVSLFWYQQALGQGPEFLTYFQNEAQLDKSGLPSDRFFAERPEGSVSTLKIQRTQQEDSAVYLCASSLDRTRLNEKLFFGSGTQLSVL.

This chain links TRBV30 with TRBJ1-1; the D is unclear. V gave up 2 bases and J gave up 5 bases, with 12 bases separating them. CDR1 and CDR2 (germline): GTSNPN, SVGIG (reference sequence). The CDR3 length is 13 residues. The CDR3 here is CAWSPSGLTEAFF. CDR3 nucleotides: TGTGCCTGGAGTCCTTCGGGTTTGACTGAAGCTTTCTTT.

The chain has TRBV4-1 and TRBJ2-5; TRBD2 matches at 12 bases. Trimming cost V 0 bases and J 7 bases; bases outside gene matches: 3. Looked up from germline, CDR1 is MGHRA and CDR2 is YSYEKL. This CDR3 contains 15 residues. The DNA of the CDR3 is TGCGCCAGCAGCCAAGATCTAGCGGGAGGGGGGACCCAGTACTTC. Its translation: CASSQDLAGGGTQYF.

The CDR3 protein is CASSRPGLNLDGYTF. DNA for the CDR3: TGTGCCAGCAGCAGACCGGGACTTAACCTGGATGGCTACACCTTC. The chain recombines TRBV27 with TRBJ1-2; D is perhaps TRBD1 (5 bases). V lost 6 bases and J lost 6, with 20 bases in between. CDR3 length: 15 amino acids. In germline, CDR1 is MNHEY, CDR2 SMNVEV (reference sequence).

J is TRBJ2-1 and V is TRBV19, with a weak D call TRBD2 (5 bases). CDR1 LNHDA and CDR2 SQIVND come from the germline V gene (reference sequence). The CDR3 totals 14 residues. V was trimmed by 4 bases and J by 7 bases, leaving 14 bases between them. The DNA for the CDR3 is TGTGCCAGTAGTAGTTTCGGGGTGGGGAATGAGCAGTTCTTC. Residues: CASSSFGVGNEQFF. Full variable domain (missing parts from reference TRBV19 and TRBJ2-1): DGGITQSPKYLFRKEGQNVTLSCEQNLNHDAMYWYRQDPGQGLRLIYYSQIVNDFQKGDIAEGYSVSREKKESFPLTVTSAQKNPTAFYLCASSSFGVGNEQFFGPGTRLTVL.

CDR3 in amino acids: CASSLLADTDTQYF. In DNA, the CDR3 is TGTGCCAGCAGCTTACTAGCGGACACAGATACGCAGTATTTT. This sequence joins TRBV5-6 and TRBJ2-3; TRBD2 matches 8 bases. Germline-derived CDR1 and CDR2 are SGHDT and YYEEEE. The J segment lost 2 bases and the V segment lost 2 bases, leaving 1 base of the junction unmatched. This CDR3 has 14 residues.

V gene TRBV27 combines with J gene TRBJ2-5; TRBD2 matches 9 bases. This CDR3 has 15 amino acids. V lost 2 bases and J lost 2; bases outside the gene matches: 3. Germline V gene data show CDR1 as MNHEY and CDR2 as SMNVEV (reference sequence). CDR3 sequence: CASSLAGLAQETQYF. The CDR3 coding sequence is TGTGCCAGCAGTTTAGCGGGACTAGCACAAGAGACCCAGTACTTC.

The J gene is TRBJ2-4, the V gene TRBV5-8; weak D call: TRBD1 (5 bases). CDR1 is SGHTS and CDR2 is YDEGEE in the germline V gene. The CDR3 has 12 residues. Trimming left V 7 bases short and J 7 bases short, with 12 bases between. In DNA form, the CDR3 reads TGTGCCAGCCGTTCAGCAGGGAACATTCAGTACTTC. Its translation is CASRSAGNIQYF.

V gene TRBV4-1 combines with J gene TRBJ2-2; 8 bases are a match to TRBD2. This CDR3 is built from 18 residues. Trimming at V came to 0 bases and at J to 6 bases, leaving 12 bases not matched to a gene. Germline CDR1 reads MGHRA; CDR2 reads YSYEKL. The CDR3 DNA sequence: TGCGCCAGCAGCCAAGATCCCCAGACCGGGACTAGGTCCGGGGAGCTGTTTTTT. Amino acids: CASSQDPQTGTRSGELFF.

This clone was seen a single time. The chain employs TRBV4-2 and TRBJ1-2, with D possibly TRBD1 on 6 matching bases. The V end lost 6 bases, the J end lost 7 bases, and 12 bases lay between the germline ends. The germline CDR1 and CDR2 sequences are LGHNA and YNFKEQ. CDR3 length: 12 amino acids. CDR3: CASSAGVSGYTF. The CDR3 DNA reads TGTGCCAGCAGTGCAGGGGTGAGTGGCTACACCTTC.